These 25 T cell receptor beta chains came from one sample sequenced in a study of OX40 agonist ivuxolimab in advanced cancers. Clones were read by immunoSEQ multiplex PCR, and TCRdb kept only the in-frame ones, dropping some. The table has about 55,000 clones, almost 90% seen once. The sequencing here drew on CD4+ or CD8+ T cells sorted from blood, taken in a trial of the OX40 agonist ivuxolimab. Every receptor here comes from an adult with an advanced solid tumor such as melanoma, head and neck, liver or kidney cancer.

This chain joins TRBV11-3 and TRBJ2-7, with 9 bases aligning to TRBD2. Germline assignment: CDR1 SGHNT and CDR2 YENEEA. This CDR3 comprises 14 residues. V dropped 1 base and J dropped 3; count of bases not matched to a gene: 1. CDR3 amino acids: CASSLGGRDYEQYF. The CDR3, as DNA: TGTGCCAGCAGCTTAGGCGGGAGGGACTACGAGCAGTACTTC.

The chain couples TRBV7-6 to TRBJ2-1; 8 bases match TRBD2. The CDR3 is 16 residues long. Unmatched junction bases numbered 11, after V lost 6 bases and J lost 4 bases. CDR1 and CDR2 (germline): SGHVS, FNYEAQ. As DNA, the CDR3 is TGTGCCAGCAGTTACAATAGCGGGAAGAGTTACAATGAGCAGTTCTTC. Amino acids: CASSYNSGKSYNEQFF.

This chain connects TRBV5-1 to TRBJ2-1; 7 positions agree with TRBD2. The CDR3 loop spans 15 amino acids. Unmatched junction bases numbered 2, after V lost 2 bases and J lost 0 bases. Looked up from germline, CDR1 is SGHRS and CDR2 is YFSETQ. CDR3 nucleotides: TGCGCCAGCAGCTTTGCTAGCGGCTCCTACAATGAGCAGTTCTTC. This translates into CASSFASGSYNEQFF.

The rearrangement joins TRBV7-8 to TRBJ2-7; 8 positions match TRBD1. Trimming at V came to 9 bases and at J to 4 bases, leaving 17 bases not matched to a gene. The germline gives CDR1 SGHVS, CDR2 FQNEAQ. The CDR3 is made up of 16 amino acids. The CDR3 spells CASNLGQGINFYEQYF. The CDR3 DNA sequence: TGTGCCAGTAATCTCGGACAGGGTATCAACTTTTACGAGCAGTACTTC.

V is TRBV30 and J is TRBJ1-1; D remains unclear. Deletions cut 5 bases from V and 11 bases from J, with 12 bases between. The CDR3 is 10 residues long. Germline assignment: CDR1 GTSNPN and CDR2 SVGIG (reference sequence). CDR3: CAWRKVGAFF. As DNA, the CDR3 is TGTGCCTGGCGGAAAGTAGGGGCTTTCTTT.

CDR3 in amino acids: CASKEREGVGELFF. The CDR3 nucleotides are TGTGCCAGCAAAGAGCGGGAGGGAGTCGGGGAGCTGTTTTTT. The J gene is TRBJ2-2, the V gene TRBV2; 10 nucleotides align to TRBD2. CDR3 length: 14 residues. The trim removed 7 bases at V and 7 bases at J, leaving 6 bases unmatched. Germline V gene lookup returns CDR1 SNHLY and CDR2 FYNNEI.

This rearrangement joins TRBV29-1 to TRBJ2-7, with 10 bases matching TRBD2. Germline trimming cut 7 bases from V and 2 bases from J; bases unmatched to any gene: 5. This CDR3 has 13 amino acids. Germline assignment: CDR1 SQVTM and CDR2 ANQGSEA. CDR3 sequence reads: CSGTSGATYEQYF. Here the CDR3 DNA reads TGCAGCGGTACTAGCGGGGCAACCTACGAGCAGTACTTC.

V gene TRBV12-5 combines with J gene TRBJ2-1; TRBD1 matches 7 bases. Germline V CDR1 and CDR2: LGHNT, FRNRAP. This CDR3 spans 12 amino acids. Unmatched junction bases numbered 9, after V lost 5 bases and J lost 14 bases. The CDR3 DNA sequence: TGTGCTAGTGGTCCTCTAACAGGGGCTAAGTTCTTC. This gives the protein CASGPLTGAKFF.

The chain is built from TRBV10-3 and TRBJ1-1; D is possibly TRBD1 (6 bases). The germline V and J ends were trimmed by 5 bases and 1 base, with 11 bases remaining between them. CDR1 is ENHRY and CDR2 is SYGVKD in the germline V gene. The CDR3 spans 14 residues. Written as DNA, the CDR3 is TGTGCCATCAGTCATCCGGGACAGAACACTGAAGCTTTCTTT. Its protein is CAISHPGQNTEAFF.

V and J are TRBV5-6 and TRBJ2-7; TRBD1 might be the D (7 bases). Germline lookup yields CDR1 SGHDT and CDR2 YYEEEE. V was clipped by 0 bases and J by 5 bases, with 18 bases between them. The CDR3 length is 16 residues. DNA for the CDR3: TGTGCCAGCAGCTTGGCCTGGATGGAGGGGGCTCACGAGCAGTACTTC. Protein product: CASSLAWMEGAHEQYF.

The V gene is TRBV30, the J gene TRBJ1-4; tentatively, D is TRBD1 (6 bases). CDR3 length: 16 residues. Germline V gene sequence: CDR1 GTSNPN, CDR2 SVGIG (reference sequence). Deletions cut 4 bases from V and 8 bases from J, with 23 bases between. The CDR3 DNA follows: TGTGCCTGGACCGCTAAGACAGGTCAGATCAGGGAAAAACTGTTTTTT. Protein product: CAWTAKTGQIREKLFF.

The chain uses TRBV4-2 and TRBJ1-2, with D uncertain. Germline V CDR1 and CDR2: LGHNA, YNFKEQ. The CDR3 spans 14 residues. V was shortened by 0 bases and J by 5 bases, with 10 bases between the two germline ends. The CDR3 region has the DNA TGTGCCAGCAGCCAAGAGTCAGCGACGTATGGCTACACCTTC. The encoded protein is CASSQESATYGYTF.

This clone was seen a few times. The chain carries TRBV14 and TRBJ2-7, with TRBD2 identical over 10 bases. The CDR3 loop spans 14 amino acids. V trimming: 8 bases; J trimming: 6 bases; junction bases outside the gene matches: 10. Germline V gene sequence: CDR1 SGHDN, CDR2 FVKESK. This CDR3 reads CASAIAGGFSEQYF. The CDR3, as DNA: TGTGCCAGCGCCATAGCGGGAGGATTCTCCGAGCAGTACTTC.

This chain uses TRBV7-2 with TRBJ1-1; 11 positions agree with TRBD1. This CDR3 is built from 21 residues. The germline V gene encodes CDR1 SGHTA and CDR2 FQGNSA. Losses at the gene ends were 0 bases for V and 0 bases for J; bases not matched to a gene: 15. The CDR3 loop is CASSLAFGFPGQGAVNTEAFF. In DNA, the CDR3 is TGTGCCAGCAGCTTAGCGTTTGGGTTTCCCGGACAGGGGGCGGTGAACACTGAAGCTTTCTTT.

The chain has TRBV7-3 and TRBJ2-6; no firm D call. This CDR3 spans 21 amino acids. V dropped 1 base and J dropped 2 bases, with 24 bases sitting between them. Germline V gene data show CDR1 as SGHTA and CDR2 as FQGTGA. CDR3 sequence: CASSLRSRVEETSTGANVLTF. The CDR3 DNA sequence: TGTGCCAGCAGCTTAAGATCCAGAGTCGAGGAAACATCCACTGGGGCCAACGTCCTGACTTTC.

The V gene is TRBV4-1, the J gene TRBJ2-3; no firm D call. This CDR3 has 14 residues. The V end lost 0 bases, the J end lost 7 bases, and 11 bases lay between the germline ends. CDR1 and CDR2 from the germline V gene are MGHRA and YSYEKL. The CDR3 spells CASSQDFPANTQYF. DNA for the CDR3: TGCGCCAGCAGCCAAGATTTCCCCGCTAATACGCAGTATTTT.

The rearrangement joins TRBV5-1 to TRBJ2-2, with D possibly matching TRBD1 (6 bases). V was trimmed by 3 bases and J by 4 bases, leaving 10 bases between them. This CDR3 spans 14 amino acids. Germline V gene lookup returns CDR1 SGHRS and CDR2 YFSETQ. The CDR3 here is CASSSGTITGELFF. The CDR3 DNA follows: TGCGCCAGCAGCTCCGGGACAATCACCGGGGAGCTGTTTTTT. Full variable domain (rest looked up from reference TRBV5-1 and TRBJ2-2): KAGVTQTPRYLIKTRGQQVTLSCSPISGHRSVSWYQQTPGQGLQFLFEYFSETQRNKGNFPGRFSGRQFSNSRSEMNVSTLELGDSALYLCASSSGTITGELFFGEGSRLTVL.

The chain has TRBV7-6 and TRBJ2-3; 10 nucleotides match TRBD2. The germline CDR1 and CDR2 sequences are SGHVS and FNYEAQ. CDR3 length equals 18 residues. J was trimmed by 6 bases and V by 3 bases; bases with no gene match: 15. Written as DNA, the CDR3 is TGTGCCAGCAGCTTTGGAGTAGCGGGAGGTGGGGGTCCGGATACGCAGTATTTT. Translated: CASSFGVAGGGGPDTQYF. The full variable domain, rest sourced from reference TRBV7-6 and TRBJ2-3, is GAGVSQSPRYKVTKRGQDVALRCDPISGHVSLYWYRQALGQGPEFLTYFNYEAQQDKSGLPNDRFSAERPEGSISTLTIQRTEQRDSAMYRCASSFGVAGGGGPDTQYFGPGTRLTVL.

The rearrangement joins TRBV11-2 to TRBJ2-5, with 7 positions matching TRBD2. From germline, CDR1 is SGHAT and CDR2 FQNNGV. The length of the CDR3 is 15 residues. V trimming: 3 bases; J trimming: 5 bases; junction bases outside the gene matches: 9. The CDR3 protein is CASSFSSGGGETQYF. The DNA of the CDR3 is TGTGCCAGCAGCTTCTCATCGGGAGGTGGGGAGACCCAGTACTTC. Using reference TRBV11-2 and TRBJ2-5 for the parts outside the CDR3, the full variable domain is EAGVAQSPRYKIIEKRQSVAFWCNPISGHATLYWYQQILGQGPKLLIQFQNNGVVDDSQLPKDRFSAERLKGVDSTLKIQPAKLEDSAVYLCASSFSSGGGETQYFGPGTRLLVL.

In DNA form, the CDR3 reads TGTGCCAGCAGCAAAATCGACGGGAATGAGCAGTTCTTC. Translation gives CASSKIDGNEQFF. This chain connects TRBV21-1 to TRBJ2-1; the table's TRBD2 call for D was not verified on the DNA. TRBV21-1 is a listed pseudogene. The CDR3 consists of 13 residues.

This sequence joins TRBV6-5 and TRBJ2-7; 8 positions agree with TRBD1. CDR3 length equals 15 residues. The J segment lost 6 bases and the V segment lost 6 bases, leaving 13 bases of the junction unmatched. In germline, CDR1 is MNHEY, CDR2 SVGAGI. CDR3 in amino acids: CASSPRGDRSREQYF. In DNA, the CDR3 is TGTGCCAGCAGCCCTAGGGGGGACAGGTCCCGCGAGCAGTACTTC.

The chain links TRBV9 to TRBJ2-1, with 7 bases aligning to TRBD2. This CDR3 has 15 amino acids. V was clipped by 4 bases and J by 4 bases; unmatched bases: 8. The germline V gene has CDR1 SGDLS and CDR2 YYNGEE. The CDR3 region is CASSSRDYVYNEQFF. CDR3 nucleotides: TGTGCCAGCAGCTCCCGGGACTACGTTTACAATGAGCAGTTCTTC.

The CDR3 nucleotides are TGTGCCAGCAGCTTGGTTGGACAGGGGGTCGAGCAGTACTTC. It encodes CASSLVGQGVEQYF. The rearrangement joins TRBV5-6 to TRBJ2-7, with 10 bases that match TRBD1. Losses at the gene ends were 0 bases for V and 6 bases for J; bases not matched to a gene: 3. Germline CDR1 reads SGHDT; CDR2 reads YYEEEE. The CDR3 has 14 amino acids.

The chain joins TRBV28 to TRBJ2-5, with TRBD2 as a possible D gene (5 bases). Germline V gene sequence: CDR1 MDHEN, CDR2 SYDVKM. The V gene lost 3 bases and the J gene lost 8 bases, with 16 bases spanning the gap. The CDR3 covers 14 residues. CDR3 sequence: CASSLVFGGGTQYF. The CDR3 DNA reads TGTGCCAGCAGTTTGGTATTTGGCGGAGGTACCCAGTACTTC.

The J gene is TRBJ2-1, the V gene TRBV28, with no clear D. The V gene's germline CDR1 is MDHEN and CDR2 SYDVKM. This CDR3 is 15 amino acids long. Between the trimmed V and J ends, which lost 5 bases and 5 bases, there was a span of 16 bases. As DNA, the CDR3 is TGTGCCAGCAGTCCCCCCCAGCGCTTGGACAATGAGCAGTTCTTC. Translated, it gives CASSPPQRLDNEQFF.